The present T cell receptor (beta chain) was sequenced within a study of T cell responses to AZD1222 COVID-19 vaccine. Overall study findings and caveats: The CD4 TCRs associated with vaccination extended across spike and predominated at 160-218 and 743-854. Spike-specific TCR breadth and depth were elevated following two AZD1222 doses. Reports say nearly half of spike-specific TCRs go after unmutated variant regions. There were mostly white British donors and more females than males, and clonal diversity was possibly underestimated.

This clone was picked up one time. Its antigen is unknown. Losses at the gene ends were 4 bases for V and 3 bases for J; bases not matched to a gene: 6. Germline V CDR1 and CDR2: SGHRS, YFSETQ. This CDR3 spans 15 amino acids. Method: immunoSEQ multiplex PCR; TCRdb's copy keeps in-frame clones and lacks some. The sample includes 120,000 or so clones, around 88% seen only once; the top ten take around 5%. The TCR originated in an adult in good health. Sequencing used peripheral blood, obtained on day 0 of AZD1222 vaccination. The chain is built from TRBV5-1 and TRBJ2-3; TRBD1 matches 9 bases. Written as DNA, the CDR3 is TGCGCCAGCAGCCCAACCGGGACAGGGACAGATACGCAGTATTTT. Translating gives CASSPTGTGTDTQYF.